The TCR beta chain under discussion was sequenced for a study of OX40 agonist ivuxolimab in advanced cancers. Assay: immunoSEQ multiplex PCR; the TCRdb copy retains only in-frame clones and omits some. The sample holds roughly 90,000 clones, approximately 90% seen once. The CDR3 runs to 13 residues. Germline CDR1 WNHNN, CDR2 SYGVQD (reference sequence). Trimming pared 4 bases from V and 7 bases from J, leaving 11 bases between. The V gene is TRBV10-1, the J gene TRBJ2-4; D is undetermined. The sequence derives from an adult with an advanced solid tumor such as melanoma, head and neck, liver or kidney cancer. Sequenced material: CD4+ or CD8+ T cells sorted from blood, taken in a trial of the OX40 agonist ivuxolimab. CDR3 in amino acids: CASSAAAGNIQYF. Here the CDR3 DNA reads TGCGCCAGCAGTGCGGCGGCCGGGAACATTCAGTACTTC.